Below, 3 T cell receptor beta chains from the same sample are listed, as sequenced in a study of blood T cell repertoires in COVID-19. Sequencing used immunoSEQ multiplex PCR; TCRdb keeps in-frame clones, though not all of them. This table holds 70,000 to 80,000 clones, around four fifths found once. What was sequenced was peripheral blood. These receptors all come from a human donor in a cohort sampled during active COVID-19.

Only a few counts were recorded for this clone. The V call is TRBV30, the J call TRBJ2-2; D might be TRBD2 (5 bases). In germline, CDR1 is GTSNPN, CDR2 SVGIG (reference sequence). The V gene lost 8 bases and the J gene lost 1 base, with 11 bases spanning the gap. The CDR3 is made up of 13 amino acids. The CDR3 loop reads CAACEGNTGELFF. In nucleotides, the CDR3 is TGTGCCGCCTGCGAGGGGAACACCGGGGAGCTGTTTTTT.

This chain links TRBV9 with TRBJ2-2, with D perhaps TRBD2 (6 bases). Germline V gene data show CDR1 as SGDLS and CDR2 as YYNGEE. The CDR3 loop spans 15 amino acids. V lost 4 bases and J 0 bases, leaving 10 bases between the germline ends. The CDR3: CASSRGGANTGELFF. DNA for the CDR3: TGTGCCAGCAGCCGGGGAGGAGCGAACACCGGGGAGCTGTTTTTT.

This sequence joins TRBV6-2 or TRBV6-3 and TRBJ2-7; TRBD2 matches 8 bases. J lost 4 bases, V lost 5 bases, and 4 bases had no gene match. Germline values: CDR1 MNHEY, CDR2 SVGEGT. CDR3 size: 13 residues. Here the CDR3 DNA reads TGTGCCAGCAGTCGAGCGGGGGCATACGAGCAGTACTTC. Its translation is CASSRAGAYEQYF.